Below are 26 T cell receptor beta chains sequenced from a single sample in a study of PD-1 blockade in classical Hodgkin lymphoma. Each and every patient relapsed after autologous stem cell transplantation, and patients got differing brentuximab vedotin exposure. TCRdb keeps only in-frame clones here, not all; method: immunoSEQ multiplex PCR. The sample consists of 24,000 or so clones, roughly 80% of them appearing once. Source: peripheral blood mononuclear cells (PBMCs), taken before the second cycle of nivolumab. The source is a human donor with classical Hodgkin lymphoma.

This rearrangement joins TRBV7-3 to TRBJ1-2; D may be TRBD1 (5 bases). The V end was cut by 5 bases, the J end by 7 bases, with 14 bases between. The CDR3 is 13 amino acids. Germline V CDR1 and CDR2: SGHTA, FQGTGA. The CDR3 region is CASSAGGVAGYTF. The CDR3 DNA reads as TGTGCCAGCAGCGCTGGGGGGGTTGCTGGCTACACCTTC. The entire variable domain, with the rest obtained from reference TRBV7-3 and TRBJ1-2, is as follows: GAGVSQTPSNKVTEKGKYVELRCDPISGHTALYWYRQSLGQGPEFLIYFQGTGAADDSGLPNDRFFAVRPEGSVSTLKIQRTERGDSAVYLCASSAGGVAGYTFGSGTRLTVV.

The V and J genes are TRBV2 and TRBJ2-1; 12 nucleotides agree with TRBD2. Germline V CDR1 and CDR2: SNHLY, FYNNEI. This CDR3 region has 13 residues. V was clipped by 9 bases and J by 9 bases; unmatched bases: 6. CDR3 DNA: TGTGCCAGAAGACTAGCGGGAGCCGTTGAGCAGTTCTTC. Translation: CARRLAGAVEQFF. Filled out from reference TRBV2 and TRBJ2-1, the complete variable domain reads EPEVTQTPSHQVTQMGQEVILRCVPISNHLYFYWYRQILGQKVEFLVSFYNNEISEKSEIFDDQFSVERPDGSNFTLKIRSTKLEDSAMYFCARRLAGAVEQFFGPGTRLTVL.

This chain connects TRBV5-4 to TRBJ2-7, with TRBD1 matching over 7 bases. The CDR3 totals 16 residues. From germline, CDR1 is SGHNT and CDR2 YYREEE (reference sequence). V was pared by 3 bases and J by 1 base, with 10 bases of the junction left unmatched. Written as DNA, the CDR3 is TGTGCCAGCAGCTCCTCCCTGACAGGGTCGTCCTACGAGCAGTACTTC. Amino acids: CASSSSLTGSSYEQYF.

Points on this clone: A junction boundary mismatches the germline segment, possibly from a read error. The chain carries TRBV28 and TRBJ2-7; D not certain. Germline CDR1 MDHEN, CDR2 SYDVKM. The CDR3 has 12 amino acids. The CDR3 protein is CASSSIGQVPGF. The CDR3 DNA reads as TGTGCCAGCAGTTCCATTGGCCAGGTTCCCGGTTTC.

The chain has TRBV2 and TRBJ2-4; D is undetermined. V lost 9 bases and J lost 8, with 14 bases in between. Germline assignment: CDR1 SNHLY and CDR2 FYNNEI. The CDR3 spans 12 residues. The CDR3 DNA reads as TGTGCCAGTCAGGACGCTCGGGACATTCAGTACTTC. The encoded protein is CASQDARDIQYF.

V usage is TRBV11-3 and J usage is TRBJ2-7; 9 bases map to TRBD2. The CDR3 sequence is 15 residues long. Per germline, CDR1 SGHNT and CDR2 YENEEA. Trimming at V came to 0 bases and at J to 0 bases, leaving 0 bases not matched to a gene. CDR3 in DNA: TGTGCCAGCAGCTTAGATAGCGGGAGCTCCTACGAGCAGTACTTC. Residues: CASSLDSGSSYEQYF.

The chain carries TRBV18 and TRBJ2-5; maybe TRBD1 (5 bases). Trimming took 2 bases from V and 2 from J, leaving 6 bases between them. The CDR3 extends over 13 amino acids. The germline gives CDR1 KGHSH, CDR2 LQKENI. The CDR3 DNA reads as TGTGCCAGCTCACCAGGGGCACAAGAGACCCAGTACTTC. This encodes CASSPGAQETQYF.

This sequence joins TRBV2 and TRBJ2-1; D is undetermined. This CDR3 comprises 14 residues. The germline V and J ends were trimmed by 8 bases and 0 bases, with 11 bases remaining between them. Germline V gene lookup returns CDR1 SNHLY and CDR2 FYNNEI. The CDR3 DNA reads TGTGCCAGCCGGCTTGGAAGCTCCTACAATGAGCAGTTCTTC. It translates to CASRLGSSYNEQFF.

This clone was counted only a few times. The V gene is TRBV7-9, the J gene TRBJ2-7, with D tentatively TRBD2 (6 bases). Trimming removed 3 bases from V and 2 bases from J, with 14 bases in between. The CDR3 runs 15 residues. Germline V CDR1 and CDR2: SEHNR, FQNEAQ (reference sequence). CDR3 sequence reads: CASSFLGSRAYEQYF. In nucleotides, the CDR3 is TGTGCCAGCAGCTTCCTCGGGAGCCGTGCCTACGAGCAGTACTTC.

The rearrangement links TRBV4-3 to TRBJ2-1; perhaps TRBD2 as D (5 bases). The CDR3 spans 16 residues. Trimming removed 1 base from V and 3 bases from J, with 13 bases in between. Germline CDR1 LGHNA, CDR2 YSLEER. The CDR3 here is CASSQVVRVGYNEQFF. Written as DNA, the CDR3 is TGCGCCAGCAGCCAAGTTGTGCGGGTGGGCTACAATGAGCAGTTCTTC.

This chain uses TRBV9 with TRBJ2-1; 10 nucleotides align to TRBD2. Trimming at V came to 4 bases and at J to 5 bases, leaving 12 bases not matched to a gene. Looked up from germline, CDR1 is SGDLS and CDR2 is YYNGEE. The CDR3 has 17 amino acids. CDR3 protein: CASSPRASGRRDNEQFF. The CDR3 DNA follows: TGTGCCAGCAGCCCGAGGGCTAGCGGGAGAAGAGACAATGAGCAGTTCTTC. The variable domain in full, with the rest retrieved from reference TRBV9 and TRBJ2-1, is DSGVTQTPKHLITATGQRVTLRCSPRSGDLSVYWYQQSLDQGLQFLIQYYNGEERAKGNILERFSAQQFPDLHSELNLSSLELGDSALYFCASSPRASGRRDNEQFFGPGTRLTVL.

The J gene is TRBJ2-7, the V gene TRBV6-6; D is perhaps TRBD1 (6 bases). Trimming removed 6 bases at V and 3 bases at J, with 18 bases between. CDR1 is MNHNY and CDR2 is SVGAGI in the germline V gene (reference sequence). The CDR3 has 15 amino acids. This CDR3 reads CASRPTGRRDYEQYF. The CDR3 DNA reads as TGTGCCAGCAGGCCAACAGGGAGAAGAGACTACGAGCAGTACTTC.

This chain connects TRBV28 to TRBJ1-2; 11 bases line up with TRBD1. The V and J ends lost 4 bases and 7 bases, in that order; junction bases with no gene match: 11. CDR3 length: 16 residues. The germline V gene encodes CDR1 MDHEN and CDR2 SYDVKM. The CDR3 loop reads CASSSTGQGDYSGYTF. DNA of the CDR3: TGTGCCAGCAGTTCAACGGGACAGGGGGATTATAGTGGCTACACCTTC.

This chain links TRBV7-6 with TRBJ1-1; TRBD1 matches 10 bases. CDR1 and CDR2 from the germline V gene are SGHVS and FNYEAQ. The junction had 0 bases not matched to a gene; V was cut back by 1 base and J by 4 bases. The CDR3 spans 14 residues. This CDR3 reads CASSLGQGATEAFF. The CDR3 bases are TGTGCCAGCAGCTTAGGACAGGGGGCCACTGAAGCTTTCTTT.

V gene TRBV5-6 combines with J gene TRBJ1-1, with D unresolved. CDR3 length: 12 amino acids. CDR1 and CDR2 (germline): SGHDT, YYEEEE. Deletions cut 3 bases from V and 9 bases from J, with 12 bases between. DNA for the CDR3: TGTGCCAGCAGCTGGAGTGAAGGGAAAGCTTTCTTT. Translated, it gives CASSWSEGKAFF.

The chain carries TRBV5-5 and TRBJ2-7; 14 nucleotides match TRBD2. CDR1 is SGHKS and CDR2 is YYEKEE in the germline V gene (reference sequence). This CDR3 region has 16 residues. V lost 1 base, J lost 3 bases, and 3 bases stayed unmatched. CDR3 sequence: CASSLWGLAGDYEQYF. As DNA, the CDR3 is TGTGCCAGCAGCTTGTGGGGACTAGCGGGAGACTACGAGCAGTACTTC.

The J gene is TRBJ1-6, the V gene TRBV15; the match to TRBD1 covers 8 bases. CDR3 length: 15 residues. V lost 0 bases, J lost 10 bases, and 5 bases stayed unmatched. Germline CDR1 is LNHNV and CDR2 is YYDKDF (reference sequence). The chain's CDR3 is CATSRDGTGSSPLHF. For the CDR3, the DNA is TGTGCCACCAGCAGAGATGGGACAGGTAGCTCACCCCTCCACTTT.

This rearrangement joins TRBV18 to TRBJ1-1, with 9 bases lining up with TRBD1. CDR1 is KGHSH, CDR2 LQKENI, per germline. Trimming cost V 5 bases and J 4 bases; bases outside gene matches: 2. This CDR3 comprises 13 residues. CDR3 sequence (DNA): TGTGCCAGCTCAGGGACAGGGTTCACTGAAGCTTTCTTT. Translation gives CASSGTGFTEAFF.

This chain connects TRBV29-1 to TRBJ1-2, with 9 bases identical to TRBD1. V lost 1 base, J lost 4 bases, and 1 base stayed unmatched. CDR1 and CDR2 from the germline V gene are SQVTM and ANQGSEA. This CDR3 contains 13 residues. CDR3 in amino acids: CSVEGTGVYGYTF. CDR3 in DNA: TGCAGCGTTGAAGGGACAGGGGTCTATGGCTACACCTTC.

The CDR3 DNA is TGTGCCAGCTCACGTCAGGCACACCTTGGCGAGCAGTACTTC. Translating it yields CASSRQAHLGEQYF. The chain has TRBV18 and TRBJ2-7; D is undetermined. Germline CDR1 is KGHSH and CDR2 is LQKENI. V was shortened by 4 bases and J by 6 bases, with 16 bases between the two germline ends. This CDR3 is built from 14 residues.

This clone has more than one count but fewer than ten. This chain uses TRBV7-9 with TRBJ1-2; D unclear. The CDR3 contains 16 residues. With 1 base removed from V and 4 bases from J, the gap between germline ends came to 16 bases. Germline CDR1 and CDR2: SEHNR and FQNEAQ (reference sequence). DNA for the CDR3: TGTGCCAGCAGCTTAGAAGTCATAGGCAGAAGCTATGGCTACACCTTC. Protein: CASSLEVIGRSYGYTF.

The genes are TRBV5-6 and TRBJ1-5; possibly TRBD1 for D (6 bases). Trimming stripped 4 bases from V and 4 bases from J, with 18 bases between. This CDR3 is 16 amino acids long. Germline V CDR1 and CDR2: SGHDT, YYEEEE. The CDR3 DNA reads TGTGCCAGCAGCATGGGGACATTACTTAATAATCAGCCCCAGCATTTT. Translated: CASSMGTLLNNQPQHF.

The chain carries TRBV12-5 and TRBJ2-1; TRBD2 might be the D (6 bases). From germline, CDR1 is LGHNT and CDR2 FRNRAP. CDR3 length: 16 residues. With 1 base removed from V and 6 bases from J, the gap between germline ends came to 16 bases. The chain's CDR3 is CASGLGTTTSVNEQFF. In DNA, the CDR3 is TGTGCTAGTGGTTTGGGCACAACGACTAGTGTCAATGAGCAGTTCTTC.

The chain is built from TRBV19 and TRBJ2-5; D is unresolved. The CDR3 extends over 13 amino acids. Germline V gives CDR1 LNHDA, CDR2 SQIVND (reference sequence). With 5 bases removed from V and 12 bases from J, the gap between germline ends came to 19 bases. The CDR3 protein is CASSQFFSGVKYF. Here the CDR3 DNA reads TGTGCCAGTAGTCAATTCTTTTCCGGAGTCAAGTACTTC.

The V call is TRBV19, the J call TRBJ1-5; 11 bases are a match to TRBD1. V lost 7 bases to trimming and J lost 9 bases; unmatched junction nucleotides: 11. The CDR3 consists of 15 residues. The germline V gene encodes CDR1 LNHDA and CDR2 SQIVND (reference sequence). Here the CDR3 DNA reads TGTGCCAGTACCTTGGACAGGGGGCCCGCTAGGCCCCAGCATTTT. Residues: CASTLDRGPARPQHF.

This clone has only a few counts. The rearrangement joins TRBV28 to TRBJ1-2, with 7 bases aligning to TRBD1. The CDR3 is 13 amino acids. Trimming removed 6 bases from V and 2 bases from J; junction bases left unmatched: 3. Germline V gene sequence: CDR1 MDHEN, CDR2 SYDVKM. This CDR3 reads CASRPQGNYGYTF. In nucleotides, the CDR3 is TGTGCCAGCAGACCACAGGGGAACTATGGCTACACCTTC.